These 11 T cell receptor beta chains originate from one sample sequenced in a study of T cell changes during pregnancy in multiple sclerosis. Data came from immunoSEQ multiplex PCR; TCRdb stores just in-frame clones and leaves some out. The sample consists of around 68,000 clones, around 91% of them appearing once. The specimen was peripheral blood, collected after pregnancy. These TCRs come from a female donor in good health, enrolled as a control in a pregnancy study.

CDR3 amino acids: CASSLAQGNQPQHF. In nucleotides, the CDR3 is TGTGCCAGCAGCTTAGCGCAGGGGAACCAGCCCCAGCATTTT. The V call is TRBV7-9, the J call TRBJ1-5; D perhaps matches TRBD1 (6 bases). The length of the CDR3 is 14 residues. The germline CDR1 and CDR2 sequences are SEHNR and FQNEAQ (reference sequence). V was shortened by 0 bases and J by 7 bases, with 10 bases between the two germline ends.

The rearrangement links TRBV5-8 to TRBJ2-1, with 9 nucleotides matching TRBD1. The length of the CDR3 is 15 residues. Germline V gene sequence: CDR1 SGHTS, CDR2 YDEGEE. Trimming at V came to 4 bases and at J to 4 bases, leaving 6 bases not matched to a gene. CDR3 nucleotide sequence: TGTGCCAGCAGCCCCCGGGACAGGGATTACAATGAGCAGTTCTTC. Translating it yields CASSPRDRDYNEQFF.

The chain combines TRBV30 with TRBJ2-7, with 7 positions matching TRBD1. Trimming removed 1 base from V and 0 bases from J; junction bases left unmatched: 3. This CDR3 contains 14 residues. Germline CDR1 and CDR2: GTSNPN and SVGIG (reference sequence). CDR3 nucleotide sequence: TGTGCCTGGAGTGACGGACAGGTCTCCTACGAGCAGTACTTC. Translating gives CAWSDGQVSYEQYF.

This chain joins TRBV9 and TRBJ1-3; D not resolved. V gave up 0 bases and J gave up 4 bases, with 8 bases separating them. CDR3 length equals 14 residues. Germline V gene sequence: CDR1 SGDLS, CDR2 YYNGEE. This CDR3 reads CASSVEYSGNTIYF. The CDR3 region has the DNA TGTGCCAGCAGCGTAGAGTACAGCGGAAACACCATATATTTT.

The CDR3 DNA sequence: TGTGCCAGCAGCTCCGAGTACGAGCAGTACTTC. Amino acids: CASSSEYEQYF. The chain carries TRBV7-9 and TRBJ2-7; D ambiguous. CDR3 length: 11 residues. Germline CDR1 reads SEHNR; CDR2 reads FQNEAQ (reference sequence). Trimming took off 4 bases at V and 4 bases at J, with 5 bases between the two ends.

The CDR3 loop reads CASSIGPGGMQEETQYF. Here the CDR3 DNA reads TGTGCCAGTAGTATAGGCCCGGGAGGGATGCAGGAAGAGACCCAGTACTTC. The chain is built from TRBV19 and TRBJ2-5; 8 bases map to TRBD2. J lost 3 bases, V lost 1 base, and 10 bases had no gene match. Per the germline V gene, CDR1 is LNHDA and CDR2 is SQIVND (reference sequence). This CDR3 has 17 amino acids. The full variable domain, with the rest looked up from reference TRBV19 and TRBJ2-5, is DGGITQSPKYLFRKEGQNVTLSCEQNLNHDAMYWYRQDPGQGLRLIYYSQIVNDFQKGDIAEGYSVSREKKESFPLTVTSAQKNPTAFYLCASSIGPGGMQEETQYFGPGTRLLVL.

This chain uses TRBV11-3 with TRBJ1-2, with TRBD1 as a possible D gene (6 bases). The CDR3 totals 12 residues. The germline CDR1 and CDR2 sequences are SGHNT and YENEEA. The V end lost 4 bases, the J end lost 13 bases, and 16 bases lay between the germline ends. In DNA form, the CDR3 reads TGTGCCAGCAGCTACACGACAGGAATATTCACCTTC. It specifies CASSYTTGIFTF.

This chain uses TRBV9 with TRBJ2-1; D is possibly TRBD1 (5 bases). The CDR3 is 18 amino acids. The V and J ends lost 5 bases and 0 bases respectively, with 21 bases between them. CDR1 and CDR2 (germline): SGDLS, YYNGEE. The CDR3: CASSGAGLRAPSYNEQFF. The CDR3 DNA follows: TGTGCCAGCAGTGGGGCAGGTCTTAGGGCCCCCTCCTACAATGAGCAGTTCTTC.

The gene calls are TRBV7-9 and TRBJ1-3; TRBD1 agrees at 7 bases. The CDR3 is made up of 17 amino acids. Germline loops: CDR1 SEHNR, CDR2 FQNEAQ (reference sequence). J was trimmed by 2 bases and V by 4 bases; bases with no gene match: 11. The CDR3 region has the DNA TGTGCCAGCAGCTCCTTCCAGGGGGATACACCTGGAAACACCATATATTTT. Amino acids: CASSSFQGDTPGNTIYF.

This chain connects TRBV7-2 to TRBJ1-5; TRBD1 aligns across 9 bases. Germline CDR1 is SGHTA and CDR2 is FQGNSA. Unmatched junction bases numbered 3, after V lost 5 bases and J lost 7 bases. The CDR3 length is 13 residues. This chain's CDR3 is CASSPDRGQPQHF. In nucleotides, the CDR3 is TGTGCCAGCAGCCCGGACAGGGGACAGCCCCAGCATTTT.

This chain connects TRBV13 to TRBJ1-1; TRBD1 might be the D (6 bases). The CDR3 spans 14 residues. The germline V gene encodes CDR1 PRHDT and CDR2 FYEKMQ (reference sequence). V was pared by 5 bases and J by 1 base, with 11 bases between. CDR3 protein: CASSNQGSNTEAFF. The CDR3 DNA reads TGTGCCAGCAGCAATCAGGGGTCGAACACTGAAGCTTTCTTT.